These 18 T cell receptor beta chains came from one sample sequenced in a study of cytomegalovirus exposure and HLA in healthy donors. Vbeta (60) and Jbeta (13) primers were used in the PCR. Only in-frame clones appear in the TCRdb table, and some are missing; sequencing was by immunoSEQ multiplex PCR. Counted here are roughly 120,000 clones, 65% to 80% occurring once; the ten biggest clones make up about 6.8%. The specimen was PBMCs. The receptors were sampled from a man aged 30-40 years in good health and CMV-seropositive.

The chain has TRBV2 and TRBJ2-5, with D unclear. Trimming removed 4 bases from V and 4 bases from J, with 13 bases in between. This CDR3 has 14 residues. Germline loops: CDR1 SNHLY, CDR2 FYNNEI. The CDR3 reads CASSGRQDRETQYF. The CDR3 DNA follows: TGTGCCAGCAGTGGTCGGCAGGATAGAGAGACCCAGTACTTC.

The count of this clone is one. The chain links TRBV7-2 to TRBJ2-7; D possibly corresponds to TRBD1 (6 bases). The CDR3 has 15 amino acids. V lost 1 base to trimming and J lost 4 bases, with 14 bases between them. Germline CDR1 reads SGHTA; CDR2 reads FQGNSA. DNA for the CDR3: TGTGCCAGCAGCTTAGAAACAGCCGACAGGTACGAGCAGTACTTC. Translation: CASSLETADRYEQYF.

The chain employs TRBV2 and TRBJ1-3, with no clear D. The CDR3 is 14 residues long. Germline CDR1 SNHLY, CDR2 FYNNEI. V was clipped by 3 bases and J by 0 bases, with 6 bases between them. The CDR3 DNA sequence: TGTGCCAGCAGTGAGGGGAGCTCTGGAAACACCATATATTTT. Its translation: CASSEGSSGNTIYF.

The CDR3 here is CASTYSGTGGRAQYF. In DNA form, the CDR3 reads TGCGCCAGCACGTACTCCGGGACAGGGGGGAGAGCGCAGTACTTC. The chain employs TRBV10-2 and TRBJ2-7; 11 nucleotides line up with TRBD1. Germline V CDR1 and CDR2: WSHSY, SAAADI. The CDR3 consists of 15 residues. The J segment lost 9 bases and the V segment lost 7 bases, leaving 14 bases of the junction unmatched.

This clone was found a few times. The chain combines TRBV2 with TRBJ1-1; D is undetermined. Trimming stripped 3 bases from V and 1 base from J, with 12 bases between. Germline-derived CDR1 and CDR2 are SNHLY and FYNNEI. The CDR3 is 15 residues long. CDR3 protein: CASSDAHYSNTEAFF. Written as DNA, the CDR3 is TGTGCCAGCAGTGATGCCCACTATTCGAACACTGAAGCTTTCTTT. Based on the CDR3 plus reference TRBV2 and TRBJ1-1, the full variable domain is EPEVTQTPSHQVTQMGQEVILRCVPISNHLYFYWYRQILGQKVEFLVSFYNNEISEKSEIFDDQFSVERPDGSNFTLKIRSTKLEDSAMYFCASSDAHYSNTEAFFGQGTRLTVV.

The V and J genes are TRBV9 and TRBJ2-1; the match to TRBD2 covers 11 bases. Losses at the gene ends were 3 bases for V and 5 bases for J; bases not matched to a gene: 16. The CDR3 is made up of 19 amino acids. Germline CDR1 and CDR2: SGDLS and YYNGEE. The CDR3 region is CASSAHPEVAGGPDNEQFF. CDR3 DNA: TGTGCCAGCAGCGCGCATCCGGAAGTAGCGGGGGGGCCGGACAATGAGCAGTTCTTC.

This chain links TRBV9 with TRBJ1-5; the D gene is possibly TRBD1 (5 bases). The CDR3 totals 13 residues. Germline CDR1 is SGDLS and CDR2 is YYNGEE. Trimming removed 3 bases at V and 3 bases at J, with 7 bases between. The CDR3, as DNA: TGTGCCAGCAGCGAGGGGCCCAATCAGCCCCAGCATTTT. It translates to CASSEGPNQPQHF.

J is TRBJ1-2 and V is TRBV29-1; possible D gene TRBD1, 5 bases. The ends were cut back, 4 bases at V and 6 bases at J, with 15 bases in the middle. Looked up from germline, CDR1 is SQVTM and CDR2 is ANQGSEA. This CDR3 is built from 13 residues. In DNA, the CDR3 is TGCAGCGTTGGCCGTTGGGGCAGCGATGGCTACACCTTC. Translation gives CSVGRWGSDGYTF.

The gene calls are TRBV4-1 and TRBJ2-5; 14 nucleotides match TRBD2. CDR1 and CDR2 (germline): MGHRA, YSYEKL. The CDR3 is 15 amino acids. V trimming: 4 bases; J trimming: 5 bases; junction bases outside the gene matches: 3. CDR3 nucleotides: TGCGCCAGCAGCCGGACTAGCGGGGGGCCGGAGACCCAGTACTTC. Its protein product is CASSRTSGGPETQYF.

The CDR3 coding sequence is TGTGCCAGCAGCTTAGGGGGCCGCCTCTCCTACAATGAGCAGTTCTTC. Translation: CASSLGGRLSYNEQFF. The J gene is TRBJ2-1, the V gene TRBV7-6; weak D call: TRBD1 (5 bases). Germline CDR1 and CDR2: SGHVS and FNYEAQ. V lost 1 base and J 0 bases, leaving 10 bases between the germline ends. The CDR3 contains 16 residues.

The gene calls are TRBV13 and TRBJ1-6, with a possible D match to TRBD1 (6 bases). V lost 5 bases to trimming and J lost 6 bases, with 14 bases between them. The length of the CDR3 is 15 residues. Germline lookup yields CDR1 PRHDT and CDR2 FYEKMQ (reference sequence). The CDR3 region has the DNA TGTGCCAGCAGCAACAGGGTCGAGGGTAATTCACCCCTCCACTTT. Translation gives CASSNRVEGNSPLHF.

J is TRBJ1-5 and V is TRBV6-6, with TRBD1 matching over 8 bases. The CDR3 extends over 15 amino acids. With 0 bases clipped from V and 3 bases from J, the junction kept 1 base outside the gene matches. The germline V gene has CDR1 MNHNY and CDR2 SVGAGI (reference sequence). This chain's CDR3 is CASSYSDRDNQPQHF. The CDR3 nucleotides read TGTGCCAGCAGTTACTCGGACAGGGACAATCAGCCCCAGCATTTT.

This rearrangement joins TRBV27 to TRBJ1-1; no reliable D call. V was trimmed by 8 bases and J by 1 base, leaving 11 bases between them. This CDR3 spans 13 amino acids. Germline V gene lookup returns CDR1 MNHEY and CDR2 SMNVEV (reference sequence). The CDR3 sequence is CASHSLGNTEAFF. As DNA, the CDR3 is TGTGCCAGCCATAGCCTAGGGAACACTGAAGCTTTCTTT.

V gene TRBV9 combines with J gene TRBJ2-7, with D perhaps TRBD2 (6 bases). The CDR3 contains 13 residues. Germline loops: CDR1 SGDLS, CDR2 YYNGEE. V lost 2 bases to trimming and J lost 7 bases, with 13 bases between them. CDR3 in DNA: TGTGCCAGCAGCGTTTTGTCGGGGAGGGAGCAGTACTTC. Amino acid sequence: CASSVLSGREQYF.

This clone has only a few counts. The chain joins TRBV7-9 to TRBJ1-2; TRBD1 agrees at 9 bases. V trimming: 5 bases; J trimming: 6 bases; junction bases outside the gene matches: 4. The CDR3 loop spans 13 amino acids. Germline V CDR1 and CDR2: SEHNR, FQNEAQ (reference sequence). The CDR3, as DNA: TGTGCCAGCAGCGTAGGGACAGGGCATGGCTACACCTTC. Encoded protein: CASSVGTGHGYTF. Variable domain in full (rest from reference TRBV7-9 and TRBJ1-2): DTGVSQNPRHKITKRGQNVTFRCDPISEHNRLYWYRQTLGQGPEFLTYFQNEAQLEKSRLLSDRFSAERPKGSFSTLEIQRTEQGDSAMYLCASSVGTGHGYTFGSGTRLTVV.

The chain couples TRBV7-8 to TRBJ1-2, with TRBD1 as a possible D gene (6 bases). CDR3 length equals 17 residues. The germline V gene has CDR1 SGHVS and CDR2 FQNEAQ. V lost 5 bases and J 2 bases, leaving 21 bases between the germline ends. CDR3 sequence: CASSPRAPQGANYGYTF. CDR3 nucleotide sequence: TGTGCCAGCAGCCCACGGGCACCACAGGGTGCCAACTATGGCTACACCTTC.

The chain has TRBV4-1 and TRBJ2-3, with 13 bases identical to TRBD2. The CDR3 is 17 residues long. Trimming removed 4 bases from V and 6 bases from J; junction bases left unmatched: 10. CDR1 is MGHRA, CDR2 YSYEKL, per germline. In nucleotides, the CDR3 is TGCGCCAGCAGCCCCTGGACTAGCGGGGGCCAGTGGGATACGCAGTATTTT. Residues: CASSPWTSGGQWDTQYF.

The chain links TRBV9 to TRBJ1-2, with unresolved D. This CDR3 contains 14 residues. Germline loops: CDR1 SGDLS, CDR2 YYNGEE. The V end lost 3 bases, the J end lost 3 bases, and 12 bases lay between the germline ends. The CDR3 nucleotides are TGTGCCAGCAGCGGGCCTACAGCCTACTATGGCTACACCTTC. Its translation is CASSGPTAYYGYTF.